This TCR beta chain derives from a study of cytomegalovirus exposure and HLA in healthy donors. Trimming shortened V by 5 bases and J by 1 base, and 15 bases separated the two germline ends. This CDR3 is built from 15 residues. The germline CDR1 and CDR2 sequences are SGHTA and FQGNSA. PCR employed 60 Vbeta and 13 Jbeta primers. Here immunoSEQ multiplex PCR was the method, and the copy in TCRdb shows in-frame clones only, minus some. The sample includes 150,000 to 200,000 clones, approximately 83% of them seen just once. The chain recombines TRBV7-2 with TRBJ2-7, with D possibly matching TRBD2 (6 bases). Sequences were obtained from PBMCs. The receptor's source is a male donor in good health and CMV-seronegative. In DNA form, the CDR3 reads TGTGCCAGCAGCCTACGTAGCGGCCCGTCCTACGAGCAGTACTTC. It is translated as CASSLRSGPSYEQYF.